This is a list of T cell receptor beta chains from one sample in a study of blood T cell repertoires in COVID-19. Libraries were prepared by immunoSEQ multiplex PCR; TCRdb keeps only in-frame clonotypes and omits some of them. The repertoire consists of over 30,000 clones, with over 70% occurring once and the leading ten covering approximately 30%. Specimen: peripheral blood. These receptors were collected from an older man with active or convalescent COVID-19. The CDR3 runs from the conserved cysteine through the conserved F or W. A D gene is named only where the DNA matches it firmly. Size values are once, few and many counts, or a class for expanded clones, and some rows have none.

clone_size	d_call	v_call	j_call	cdr3_aa	cdr3_nt
few	TRBD2	TRBV9	TRBJ2-2	CASSVEVGGSAGELFF	TGTGCCAGCAGCGTAGAAGTAGGCGGGAGTGCCGGGGAGCTGTTTTTT
-	-	TRBV19	TRBJ2-2	CASSGGQGPSRGGELFF	TGTGCCAGTAGTGGGGGCCAGGGCCCGAGTCGAGGCGGGGAGCTGTTTTTT
-	-	TRBV28	TRBJ2-1	CASSSGLNEQFF	TGTGCCAGCAGTTCGGGACTTAATGAGCAGTTCTTC
once	-	TRBV10-2	TRBJ2-3	CASSSTDTQYF	TGCGCCAGCTCTAGCACAGATACGCAGTATTTT
-	-	TRBV15	TRBJ1-6	CATSRDLGATATFYNSPLHF	TGTGCCACCAGCAGAGATCTTGGGGCTACCGCCACATTCTATAATTCACCCCTCCACTTT
-	-	TRBV7-2	TRBJ2-7	CASTLQGGAYEQYF	TGTGCCAGCACCCTTCAGGGGGGTGCCTACGAGCAGTACTTC
-	-	TRBV7-6	TRBJ2-1	CASSPNREPNEQFF	TGTGCCAGCAGTCCAAACAGGGAACCCAATGAGCAGTTCTTC
once	-	TRBV30	TRBJ1-1	CARSRGQNTEAFF	TGTGCCCGCTCACGGGGACAGAACACTGAAGCTTTCTTT
-	-	TRBV3-1/TRBV3-2	TRBJ1-6	CASSHSSYNSPLHF	TGTGCCAGCAGCCACAGCTCCTATAATTCACCCCTCCACTTT
-	TRBD1	TRBV7-2	TRBJ1-4	CASSLDQGAATNEKLFF	TGTGCCAGCAGCTTAGATCAGGGGGCAGCAACTAATGAAAAACTGTTTTTT
few	-	TRBV11-3	TRBJ2-2	CASSLGNRAGELFF	TGTGCCAGCAGCTTGGGTAACAGAGCTGGGGAGCTGTTTTTT
few	TRBD1	TRBV30	TRBJ1-3	CACTTGGLGNTIYF	TGTGCCTGTACTACAGGGGGTCTTGGAAACACCATATATTTT
-	TRBD2	TRBV5-6	TRBJ2-3	CASSLRLAGVTDTQYF	TGTGCCAGCAGCTTGCGCCTAGCGGGGGTCACGGATACGCAGTATTTT